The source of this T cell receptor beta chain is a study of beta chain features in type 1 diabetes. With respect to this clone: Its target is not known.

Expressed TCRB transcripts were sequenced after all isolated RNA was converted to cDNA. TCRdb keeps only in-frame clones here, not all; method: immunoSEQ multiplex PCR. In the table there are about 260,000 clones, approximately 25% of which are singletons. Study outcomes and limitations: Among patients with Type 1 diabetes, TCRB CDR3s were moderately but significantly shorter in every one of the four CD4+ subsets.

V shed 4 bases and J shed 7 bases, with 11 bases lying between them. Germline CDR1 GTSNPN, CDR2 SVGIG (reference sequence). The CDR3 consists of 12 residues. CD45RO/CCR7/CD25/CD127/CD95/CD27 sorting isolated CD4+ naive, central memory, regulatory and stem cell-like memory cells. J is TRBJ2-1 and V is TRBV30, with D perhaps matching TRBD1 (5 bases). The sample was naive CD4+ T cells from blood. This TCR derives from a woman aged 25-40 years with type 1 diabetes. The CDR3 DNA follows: TGTGCCTGGATGGCGCCAGGGAATGAGCAGTTCTTC. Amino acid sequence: CAWMAPGNEQFF.